A single T cell receptor (beta chain) is shown here with its context. This entry is derived from a study of shared clonotypes between healthy human individuals. From germline, CDR1 is MNHNS and CDR2 SASEGT. The CDR3 sequence is 20 residues long. V trimming: 4 bases; J trimming: 6 bases; junction bases outside the gene matches: 24. Clones were read by immunoSEQ multiplex PCR, and TCRdb kept only the in-frame ones, dropping some. Of 650,000 to 750,000 clones in the sample, roughly 70% are singletons; the top ten hold under 2%. The source of this sequence is a woman aged 25 to 39 in good health. Sequenced: memory CD4+ T cells sorted from blood. Stated subset: CD45RA-negative fraction. This chain connects TRBV6-1 to TRBJ2-1; 7 nucleotides line up with TRBD1. CDR3 coding DNA: TGTGCCAGCAGTGCAAGACTGATGACAGGGCTTTTCCTTAACTCCAATGAGCAGTTCTTC. This translates into CASSARLMTGLFLNSNEQFF.